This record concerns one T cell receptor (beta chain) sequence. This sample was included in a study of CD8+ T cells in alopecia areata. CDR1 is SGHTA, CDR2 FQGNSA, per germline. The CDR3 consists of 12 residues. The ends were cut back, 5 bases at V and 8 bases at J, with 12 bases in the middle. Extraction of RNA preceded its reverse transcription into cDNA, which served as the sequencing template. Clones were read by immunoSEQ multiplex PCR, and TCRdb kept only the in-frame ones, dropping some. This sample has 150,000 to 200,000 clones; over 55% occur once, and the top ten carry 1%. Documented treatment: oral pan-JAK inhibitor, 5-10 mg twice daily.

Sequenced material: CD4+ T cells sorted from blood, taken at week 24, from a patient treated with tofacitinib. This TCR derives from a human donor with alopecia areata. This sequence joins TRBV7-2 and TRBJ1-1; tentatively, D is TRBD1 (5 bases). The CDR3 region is CASSRGLLEAFF. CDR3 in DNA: TGTGCCAGCAGCCGGGGCTTACTCGAAGCTTTCTTT.